Listed below are T cell receptor beta chains from one sample, sequenced in a study of blood T cell repertoires in COVID-19. Sequencing was performed with immunoSEQ multiplex PCR; in TCRdb, only in-frame clones are kept and a portion is missing. The sample includes some 220,000 clones, 85% to 90% of them seen just once. Specimen: PBMCs or T cells enriched from blood (not recorded which). These receptor sequences come from a woman in her 50s in a cohort exposed to, infected with or recovered from COVID-19 (not recorded which). CDR3s include the opening cysteine and the closing phenylalanine or tryptophan. A D gene is named only where the DNA matches it firmly. Clone size is not always given. Where it is, it says once, few, many or a class for expanded clones.

v_call	j_call	clone_size	d_call	cdr3_nt	cdr3_aa
TRBV7-3	TRBJ2-1	NA	TRBD2	TGTGCCAGCAGCCCGCGACTAGCGGGGGGCAGGAATGAGCAGTTCTTC	CASSPRLAGGRNEQFF
TRBV2	TRBJ1-1	NA	TRBD1	TGTGCCAGCAGGGAACAGGGGGCGGCTGAAGCTTTCTTT	CASREQGAAEAFF
TRBV5-1	TRBJ1-2	few	TRBD1	TGCGCCAGCAGCTCCGACAGGGAAGGAGGCTACACCTTC	CASSSDREGGYTF
TRBV12-3/TRBV12-4	TRBJ1-3	NA	NA	TGTGCCAGCAGTTTAGCGAGGGGAAACACCATATATTTT	CASSLARGNTIYF
TRBV7-2	TRBJ1-2	NA	NA	TGTGCCAGCAGCAGGGGGGGAAACTATGGCTACACCTTC	CASSRGGNYGYTF
TRBV27	TRBJ1-1	NA	TRBD1	TGTGCCAGCAGTTTATCGGGAACAGGGGGCCGTTTTGGGACTGAAGCTTTCTTT	CASSLSGTGGRFGTEAFF
TRBV24-1	TRBJ1-2	NA	NA	TGTGCCACCAGTGATTTGACATACGACTATGGCTACACCTTC	CATSDLTYDYGYTF
TRBV7-2	TRBJ2-7	NA	NA	TGTGCCAGCAGCTTAGTAGCTGGGAGCGAGCAGTACTTC	CASSLVAGSEQYF
TRBV10-3	TRBJ1-5	few	NA	TGTGCCATCAGTGAGCTTTCCCCAGGGGACAATCAGCCCCAGCATTTT	CAISELSPGDNQPQHF
TRBV5-4	TRBJ2-7	NA	NA	TGTGCCAGCAGCACCCAGAACTCCTACGAGCAGTACTTC	CASSTQNSYEQYF
TRBV12-3/TRBV12-4	TRBJ2-3	NA	NA	TGTGCCAGCACGGGATCGGGACTTGATACGCAGTATTTT	CASTGSGLDTQYF
TRBV7-9	TRBJ2-1	NA	TRBD2	TGTGCCAGCTATACTCCCGGGGGGGCCCTCAATGAGCAGTTCTTC	CASYTPGGALNEQFF
TRBV9	TRBJ1-2	NA	TRBD1	TGTGCCAGCAGCGTCGGACAGGGGAACTATGGCTACACCTTC	CASSVGQGNYGYTF
TRBV11-1	TRBJ2-7	NA	NA	TGTGCCAGCAGCTTACCGGACAGTTTCTCCTACGAGCAGTACTTC	CASSLPDSFSYEQYF
TRBV25-1	TRBJ2-1	NA	NA	TGTGCCAGCAGTGAACTCCGGGGCGGGGCTTATGAGCAGTTCTTC	CASSELRGGAYEQFF
TRBV4-1	TRBJ2-5	NA	NA	TGCGCCAGCAGCCCGAGGCCCCAAGAGACCCAGTACTTC	CASSPRPQETQYF
TRBV2	TRBJ1-2	once	TRBD1	TGTGCCAGCAGGGACAGGGAGGGTGGCTACACCTTC	CASRDREGGYTF
TRBV6-2/TRBV6-3	TRBJ2-1	NA	NA	TGTGCCAGCAGCCGACCTCAGAGAACCGCACTATACAATGAGCAGTTCTTC	CASSRPQRTALYNEQFF
TRBV4-2	TRBJ2-7	NA	NA	TGTGCCAGCAGCCAAGAGACTGGGGGGACGGTCGAGCAGTACTTC	CASSQETGGTVEQYF
TRBV3-1/TRBV3-2	TRBJ1-2	NA	NA	TGTGCCAGCAGCCAAGCAGGGCACAGAGGGGGTGGTGGCTACACCTTC	CASSQAGHRGGGGYTF
TRBV5-1	TRBJ2-1	NA	TRBD2	TGCGCCAGCAGCTCGACGCGGGGGGACAATGAGCAGTTCTTC	CASSSTRGDNEQFF
TRBV7-2	TRBJ1-2	NA	NA	TGTGCCAGCAGCTTAGACTTGGCAGGACTAGGCTACACCTTC	CASSLDLAGLGYTF
TRBV6-5	TRBJ2-1	once	NA	TGTGCCAGCAAGGGGGACAATGAGCAGTTCTTC	CASKGDNEQFF
TRBV6-5	TRBJ2-7	NA	NA	TGTGCCGCCGCCACAGCTGCGACCTACGAGCAGTACTTC	CAAATAATYEQYF
TRBV11-2	TRBJ2-2	NA	NA	TGTGCCAGCAGCTTTTCCCGGGGAAGAAACACCGGGGAGCTGTTTTTT	CASSFSRGRNTGELFF
TRBV9	TRBJ2-3	NA	NA	TGTGCCAGCAGCGTAGCTGCCGGGATTCTCACAGATACGCAGTATTTT	CASSVAAGILTDTQYF
TRBV2	TRBJ1-1	NA	NA	TGTGCCAGCAGTGAATTTTCAGGGCGGACTGAAGCTTTCTTT	CASSEFSGRTEAFF
TRBV4-2	TRBJ2-7	NA	NA	TGTGCCAGCAGCCAAGCTAAGAGTAATCCCTACGAGCAGTACTTC	CASSQAKSNPYEQYF
TRBV28	TRBJ1-6	once	NA	TGTGCCAGCAGAGGATATGGAAGCGGCACATCACCCCTCCACTTT	CASRGYGSGTSPLHF
TRBV3-1/TRBV3-2	TRBJ1-1	few	NA	TGTGCCAGCAGCCAAGGGAGGAACACTGAAGCTTTCTTT	CASSQGRNTEAFF
TRBV6-5	TRBJ1-5	NA	TRBD1	TGTGCCAGCAGTACCGACAGGGTACAGCCCCAGCATTTT	CASSTDRVQPQHF
TRBV5-6	TRBJ2-2	few	NA	TGTGCCAGCAGCATCCACAGGGGAGGTAAAACCGGGGAGCTGTTTTTT	CASSIHRGGKTGELFF
TRBV3-1/TRBV3-2	TRBJ1-6	many	NA	TGTGCCAGCAGCCAAGCTCTGAGGCGGGGCCCCGATTCACCCCTCCACTTT	CASSQALRRGPDSPLHF
TRBV5-1	TRBJ1-1	NA	TRBD1	TGCGCCAGCAGACTTACCTTAGACCCGACAGGGGACACTGAAGCTTTCTTT	CASRLTLDPTGDTEAFF
TRBV7-2	TRBJ1-2	once	TRBD1	TGTGCCAGCAGCCCCGGGACAGGGGTTCCGTTCTATGGCTACACCTTC	CASSPGTGVPFYGYTF
TRBV5-4	TRBJ1-3	NA	NA	TGTGCCAGCAGCTACACAGGTTACACTGGAAACACCATATATTTT	CASSYTGYTGNTIYF
TRBV4-1	TRBJ2-1	few	TRBD1	TGCGCCAGCAGCCAGTGGACAGGGGTGGCGAATGAGCAGTTCTTC	CASSQWTGVANEQFF
TRBV5-4	TRBJ2-5	NA	TRBD2	TGTGCCAGCAGCAAAACCTGGCGGGGGGGGCAAGAGACCCAGTACTTC	CASSKTWRGGQETQYF
TRBV9	TRBJ2-3	NA	TRBD2	TGTGCCAGCAGCGTAGAGGACGCGGCGGGGGTCACAGATACGCAGTATTTT	CASSVEDAAGVTDTQYF
TRBV7-3	TRBJ2-3	NA	TRBD2	TGTGCCAGCAGCCCAATTGTACGCGGGGGGGCCCTTGATACAGATTCAGATACGCAGTATTTT	CASSPIVRGGALDTDSDTQYF
TRBV3-1/TRBV3-2	TRBJ2-7	NA	TRBD2	TGTGCCAGCAGCCAAGGGTTAGCGGGGTTACACGAGCAGTACTTC	CASSQGLAGLHEQYF
TRBV5-4	TRBJ1-1	NA	NA	TGTGCCAGCAGCGCGACAGTAAACACTGAAGCTTTCTTT	CASSATVNTEAFF
TRBV5-4	TRBJ1-1	NA	NA	TGTGCCAGCAGCCTCGACTGGAACACTGAAGCTTTCTTT	CASSLDWNTEAFF
TRBV6-5	TRBJ2-7	NA	NA	TGTGCCAGCAGGAGAGGAGGGGTTCGGGACGAGCAGTACTTC	CASRRGGVRDEQYF
TRBV27	TRBJ1-5	NA	TRBD1	TGTGCCAGCAGCAGGACGACAGGGGGCAATCAGCCCCAGCATTTT	CASSRTTGGNQPQHF
TRBV3-1/TRBV3-2	TRBJ1-4	NA	NA	TGTGCCAGCAGCCAAGGAACCCGAGCGGGAAAACTGTTTTTT	CASSQGTRAGKLFF
TRBV7-9	TRBJ2-3	NA	NA	TGTGCCAGCAGCCAGATGGTCTCCACAGATACGCAGTATTTT	CASSQMVSTDTQYF
TRBV11-3	TRBJ2-7	NA	NA	TGTGCCAGCAGCTACGGGCCCCCCAGGGAATACGAGCAGTACTTC	CASSYGPPREYEQYF
TRBV5-4	TRBJ2-7	NA	NA	TGTGCCAGCAGCTTGTTTTCGGAGCGGGCATTCTACGAGCAGTACTTC	CASSLFSERAFYEQYF
TRBV3-1/TRBV3-2	TRBJ1-2	NA	NA	TGTGCCAGCAGCCGTGCCCAGGGGATCCCTTTTGGCTACACCTTC	CASSRAQGIPFGYTF
TRBV19	TRBJ1-4	NA	NA	TGTGCCAGTAAATCCTTCGGGGAAACTAATGAAAAACTGTTTTTT	CASKSFGETNEKLFF
TRBV3-1/TRBV3-2	TRBJ2-1	NA	TRBD2	TGTGCCAGCAGCCTATCTCTGGCCGGGGGGGCCTACAATGAGCAGTTCTTC	CASSLSLAGGAYNEQFF